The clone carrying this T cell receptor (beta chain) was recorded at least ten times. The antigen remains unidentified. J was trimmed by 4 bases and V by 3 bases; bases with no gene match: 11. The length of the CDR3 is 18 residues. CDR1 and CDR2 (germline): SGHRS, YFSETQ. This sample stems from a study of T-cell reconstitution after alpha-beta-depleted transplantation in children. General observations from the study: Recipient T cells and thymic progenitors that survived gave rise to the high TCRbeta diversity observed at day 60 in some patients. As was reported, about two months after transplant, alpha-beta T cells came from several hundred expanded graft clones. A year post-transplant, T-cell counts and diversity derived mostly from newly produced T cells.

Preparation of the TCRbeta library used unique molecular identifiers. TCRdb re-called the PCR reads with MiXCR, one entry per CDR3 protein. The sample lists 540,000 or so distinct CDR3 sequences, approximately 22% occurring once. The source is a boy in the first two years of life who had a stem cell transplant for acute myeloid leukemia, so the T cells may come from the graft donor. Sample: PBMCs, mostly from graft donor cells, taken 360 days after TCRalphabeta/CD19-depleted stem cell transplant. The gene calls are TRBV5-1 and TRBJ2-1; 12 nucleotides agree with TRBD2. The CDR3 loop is CASSSSPLLAGGYNEQFF. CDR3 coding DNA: TGCGCCAGCAGCTCCTCGCCCCTCCTAGCGGGGGGGTACAATGAGCAGTTCTTC.